Listed below are T cell receptor beta chains from one sample, sequenced in a study of CD8+ T cells in alopecia areata. Assay: immunoSEQ multiplex PCR; the TCRdb copy retains only in-frame clones and omits some. Here the sample spans 150,000 to 200,000 clones, around 50% being singletons. Sequenced here: CD4+ T cells sorted from blood, sampled at week 0. These receptors came from a human donor with alopecia areata. Each CDR3 is given with its conserved first and last residue. D genes are given only for firm matches. Size values are once, few and many counts, or a class for expanded clones, and some rows have none.

TRBD1,TRBV6-5,TRBJ1-1,once,TGTGCCAGCAGTACCCGACAGGGGGCTGGCACTGAAGCTTTCTTT,CASSTRQGAGTEAFF
-,TRBV7-3,TRBJ2-1,-,TGTGCCAGCAGCTCCGACAGACCTTCCTCCTACAATGAGCAGTTCTTC,CASSSDRPSSYNEQFF
-,TRBV7-9,TRBJ2-2,-,TGTGCCAGCAGCCAAACGTATAACACCGGGGAGCTGTTTTTT,CASSQTYNTGELFF
-,TRBV30,TRBJ2-1,-,TGTGCCTGGAGTTCCCGGAATGAGCAGTTCTTC,CAWSSRNEQFF
-,TRBV20-1,TRBJ1-1,-,TGCAGTGCTACGTGCAGGGTAGCTTTCTTT,CSATCRVAFF
TRBD1,TRBV6-5,TRBJ2-4,-,TGTGCCAGCAGTCGCAAGACAGGGTCCAAAAACATTCAGTACTTC,CASSRKTGSKNIQYF
-,TRBV7-9,TRBJ2-3,-,TGTGCCAGCAGCTTAGCGGGGGGCGATACGCAGTATTTT,CASSLAGGDTQYF
TRBD2,TRBV29-1,TRBJ2-1,few,TGCAGCGCCGAAAGGCGGGGGTCGGGCAATGAGCAGTTCTTC,CSAERRGSGNEQFF
-,TRBV7-9,TRBJ2-3,-,TGTGCCAGCAGCCATGGGACGGATAGCACAGATACGCAGTATTTT,CASSHGTDSTDTQYF
-,TRBV30,TRBJ2-3,once,TGTGCCTGGAGTGTAACGGAGGATACGCAGTATTTT,CAWSVTEDTQYF
TRBD2,TRBV29-1,TRBJ2-1,few,TGCAGCGTTATAAGCGGGGGGAACAAAAATGAGCAGTTCTTC,CSVISGGNKNEQFF
-,TRBV6-1,TRBJ2-6,-,TGTGCCAGCAGTGAAGCTTGGGTGGGGGCCAACGTCCTGACTTTC,CASSEAWVGANVLTF
-,TRBV30,TRBJ2-5,-,TGTGCCACCGGGCTAGAAGAGACCCAGTACTTC,CATGLEETQYF
-,TRBV30,TRBJ1-2,-,TGTGCCTGGAGTGGAAGCTTAGGGATCGGCTACACCTTC,CAWSGSLGIGYTF
-,TRBV30,TRBJ1-5,-,TGTGCCTGGAGTGTAGAACATAGCAATCAGCCCCAGCATTTT,CAWSVEHSNQPQHF
TRBD1,TRBV7-3,TRBJ2-1,-,TGTGCCAGCAGCTCCGACAGGGAAGGTGGGCAGTTCTTC,CASSSDREGGQFF
-,TRBV29-1,TRBJ1-3,-,TGCAGCGTGGACAGAGGTGGAAACACCATATATTTT,CSVDRGGNTIYF
-,TRBV30,TRBJ1-3,-,TGTGCCTGGAGTGTAAGGGGTTCTGGAAACACCATATATTTT,CAWSVRGSGNTIYF
TRBD1,TRBV30,TRBJ2-2,few,TGTGCCTACCCGGACAGGGGAATTAACGGGGAGCTGTTTTTT,CAYPDRGINGELFF
-,TRBV7-6,TRBJ1-6,-,TGTGCCAGCAGCTTAGGCCTCTGGGCACCCCTCCACTTT,CASSLGLWAPLHF
-,TRBV29-1,TRBJ2-3,-,TGCAGCGTTGTAGGACGGATCACAGATACGCAGTATTTT,CSVVGRITDTQYF
-,TRBV6-5,TRBJ1-1,few,TGTGCCAGCAGTCCTCAGGGACTATTGAACACTGAAGCTTTCTTT,CASSPQGLLNTEAFF
-,TRBV5-6,TRBJ2-5,-,TGTGCCAGCAGCTGGGGCGCACAAGAGACCCAGTACTTC,CASSWGAQETQYF
TRBD2,TRBV11-3,TRBJ2-5,few,TGTGCCAGCAGCTTAGAAGCGGGGAGGGAGACCCAGTACTTC,CASSLEAGRETQYF
TRBD1,TRBV4-1,TRBJ1-1,-,TGCGCCAGCAGCCATCCGGACAGGGAGAACACTGAAGCTTTCTTT,CASSHPDRENTEAFF
-,TRBV29-1,TRBJ2-7,few,TGCAGCGTTGACGGCGGGGCCGACGAGCAGTACTTC,CSVDGGADEQYF
-,TRBV5-1,TRBJ1-6,few,TGCGCCAGCAGCCCGATACAGGGTGGCTCACCCCTCCACTTT,CASSPIQGGSPLHF
-,TRBV7-2,TRBJ2-3,-,TGTGCCAGCAGCTTAGGGACTTCTGTGGATACGCAGTATTTT,CASSLGTSVDTQYF
-,TRBV2,TRBJ2-1,few,TGTGCCAGCAGTCTTCCGGTTGGCAATGAGCAGTTCTTC,CASSLPVGNEQFF
TRBD1,TRBV29-1,TRBJ1-1,-,TGCAGCGCCTCACGCGGGACAGGGAACACTGAAGCTTTCTTT,CSASRGTGNTEAFF
TRBD1,TRBV7-9,TRBJ1-2,few,TGTGCCAGCAGCAAACGAGGGGGACAGAAAATATATGGCTACACCTTC,CASSKRGGQKIYGYTF
-,TRBV6-6,TRBJ1-4,-,TGTGCCAGCAGTCCCGGGACAAAGGAAAAACTGTTTTTT,CASSPGTKEKLFF
-,TRBV20-1,TRBJ1-5,few,TGCAGTGCTAGAGAAGGCGGTCCCCAGCATTTT,CSAREGGPQHF
TRBD1,TRBV6-5,TRBJ2-3,-,TGTGCCAGCCAGGGGGTTGTCGCAGATACGCAGTATTTT,CASQGVVADTQYF
TRBD1,TRBV19,TRBJ2-6,-,TGTGCCAGTAGTACACAGGGGGGTTTAGCTGGGGCCAACGTCCTGACTTTC,CASSTQGGLAGANVLTF
TRBD1,TRBV6-1,TRBJ1-2,-,TGTGCCAGCAGAGTGACAGGGAACCATGGCTACACCTTC,CASRVTGNHGYTF
TRBD1,TRBV7-9,TRBJ1-4,-,TGTGCCAGCAGCTTATTGGGGACAGCCGAAAAACTGTTTTTT,CASSLLGTAEKLFF
TRBD1,TRBV20-1,TRBJ1-5,-,TGCAGTGCTCAGGGGGGTCAGCCCCAGCATTTT,CSAQGGQPQHF